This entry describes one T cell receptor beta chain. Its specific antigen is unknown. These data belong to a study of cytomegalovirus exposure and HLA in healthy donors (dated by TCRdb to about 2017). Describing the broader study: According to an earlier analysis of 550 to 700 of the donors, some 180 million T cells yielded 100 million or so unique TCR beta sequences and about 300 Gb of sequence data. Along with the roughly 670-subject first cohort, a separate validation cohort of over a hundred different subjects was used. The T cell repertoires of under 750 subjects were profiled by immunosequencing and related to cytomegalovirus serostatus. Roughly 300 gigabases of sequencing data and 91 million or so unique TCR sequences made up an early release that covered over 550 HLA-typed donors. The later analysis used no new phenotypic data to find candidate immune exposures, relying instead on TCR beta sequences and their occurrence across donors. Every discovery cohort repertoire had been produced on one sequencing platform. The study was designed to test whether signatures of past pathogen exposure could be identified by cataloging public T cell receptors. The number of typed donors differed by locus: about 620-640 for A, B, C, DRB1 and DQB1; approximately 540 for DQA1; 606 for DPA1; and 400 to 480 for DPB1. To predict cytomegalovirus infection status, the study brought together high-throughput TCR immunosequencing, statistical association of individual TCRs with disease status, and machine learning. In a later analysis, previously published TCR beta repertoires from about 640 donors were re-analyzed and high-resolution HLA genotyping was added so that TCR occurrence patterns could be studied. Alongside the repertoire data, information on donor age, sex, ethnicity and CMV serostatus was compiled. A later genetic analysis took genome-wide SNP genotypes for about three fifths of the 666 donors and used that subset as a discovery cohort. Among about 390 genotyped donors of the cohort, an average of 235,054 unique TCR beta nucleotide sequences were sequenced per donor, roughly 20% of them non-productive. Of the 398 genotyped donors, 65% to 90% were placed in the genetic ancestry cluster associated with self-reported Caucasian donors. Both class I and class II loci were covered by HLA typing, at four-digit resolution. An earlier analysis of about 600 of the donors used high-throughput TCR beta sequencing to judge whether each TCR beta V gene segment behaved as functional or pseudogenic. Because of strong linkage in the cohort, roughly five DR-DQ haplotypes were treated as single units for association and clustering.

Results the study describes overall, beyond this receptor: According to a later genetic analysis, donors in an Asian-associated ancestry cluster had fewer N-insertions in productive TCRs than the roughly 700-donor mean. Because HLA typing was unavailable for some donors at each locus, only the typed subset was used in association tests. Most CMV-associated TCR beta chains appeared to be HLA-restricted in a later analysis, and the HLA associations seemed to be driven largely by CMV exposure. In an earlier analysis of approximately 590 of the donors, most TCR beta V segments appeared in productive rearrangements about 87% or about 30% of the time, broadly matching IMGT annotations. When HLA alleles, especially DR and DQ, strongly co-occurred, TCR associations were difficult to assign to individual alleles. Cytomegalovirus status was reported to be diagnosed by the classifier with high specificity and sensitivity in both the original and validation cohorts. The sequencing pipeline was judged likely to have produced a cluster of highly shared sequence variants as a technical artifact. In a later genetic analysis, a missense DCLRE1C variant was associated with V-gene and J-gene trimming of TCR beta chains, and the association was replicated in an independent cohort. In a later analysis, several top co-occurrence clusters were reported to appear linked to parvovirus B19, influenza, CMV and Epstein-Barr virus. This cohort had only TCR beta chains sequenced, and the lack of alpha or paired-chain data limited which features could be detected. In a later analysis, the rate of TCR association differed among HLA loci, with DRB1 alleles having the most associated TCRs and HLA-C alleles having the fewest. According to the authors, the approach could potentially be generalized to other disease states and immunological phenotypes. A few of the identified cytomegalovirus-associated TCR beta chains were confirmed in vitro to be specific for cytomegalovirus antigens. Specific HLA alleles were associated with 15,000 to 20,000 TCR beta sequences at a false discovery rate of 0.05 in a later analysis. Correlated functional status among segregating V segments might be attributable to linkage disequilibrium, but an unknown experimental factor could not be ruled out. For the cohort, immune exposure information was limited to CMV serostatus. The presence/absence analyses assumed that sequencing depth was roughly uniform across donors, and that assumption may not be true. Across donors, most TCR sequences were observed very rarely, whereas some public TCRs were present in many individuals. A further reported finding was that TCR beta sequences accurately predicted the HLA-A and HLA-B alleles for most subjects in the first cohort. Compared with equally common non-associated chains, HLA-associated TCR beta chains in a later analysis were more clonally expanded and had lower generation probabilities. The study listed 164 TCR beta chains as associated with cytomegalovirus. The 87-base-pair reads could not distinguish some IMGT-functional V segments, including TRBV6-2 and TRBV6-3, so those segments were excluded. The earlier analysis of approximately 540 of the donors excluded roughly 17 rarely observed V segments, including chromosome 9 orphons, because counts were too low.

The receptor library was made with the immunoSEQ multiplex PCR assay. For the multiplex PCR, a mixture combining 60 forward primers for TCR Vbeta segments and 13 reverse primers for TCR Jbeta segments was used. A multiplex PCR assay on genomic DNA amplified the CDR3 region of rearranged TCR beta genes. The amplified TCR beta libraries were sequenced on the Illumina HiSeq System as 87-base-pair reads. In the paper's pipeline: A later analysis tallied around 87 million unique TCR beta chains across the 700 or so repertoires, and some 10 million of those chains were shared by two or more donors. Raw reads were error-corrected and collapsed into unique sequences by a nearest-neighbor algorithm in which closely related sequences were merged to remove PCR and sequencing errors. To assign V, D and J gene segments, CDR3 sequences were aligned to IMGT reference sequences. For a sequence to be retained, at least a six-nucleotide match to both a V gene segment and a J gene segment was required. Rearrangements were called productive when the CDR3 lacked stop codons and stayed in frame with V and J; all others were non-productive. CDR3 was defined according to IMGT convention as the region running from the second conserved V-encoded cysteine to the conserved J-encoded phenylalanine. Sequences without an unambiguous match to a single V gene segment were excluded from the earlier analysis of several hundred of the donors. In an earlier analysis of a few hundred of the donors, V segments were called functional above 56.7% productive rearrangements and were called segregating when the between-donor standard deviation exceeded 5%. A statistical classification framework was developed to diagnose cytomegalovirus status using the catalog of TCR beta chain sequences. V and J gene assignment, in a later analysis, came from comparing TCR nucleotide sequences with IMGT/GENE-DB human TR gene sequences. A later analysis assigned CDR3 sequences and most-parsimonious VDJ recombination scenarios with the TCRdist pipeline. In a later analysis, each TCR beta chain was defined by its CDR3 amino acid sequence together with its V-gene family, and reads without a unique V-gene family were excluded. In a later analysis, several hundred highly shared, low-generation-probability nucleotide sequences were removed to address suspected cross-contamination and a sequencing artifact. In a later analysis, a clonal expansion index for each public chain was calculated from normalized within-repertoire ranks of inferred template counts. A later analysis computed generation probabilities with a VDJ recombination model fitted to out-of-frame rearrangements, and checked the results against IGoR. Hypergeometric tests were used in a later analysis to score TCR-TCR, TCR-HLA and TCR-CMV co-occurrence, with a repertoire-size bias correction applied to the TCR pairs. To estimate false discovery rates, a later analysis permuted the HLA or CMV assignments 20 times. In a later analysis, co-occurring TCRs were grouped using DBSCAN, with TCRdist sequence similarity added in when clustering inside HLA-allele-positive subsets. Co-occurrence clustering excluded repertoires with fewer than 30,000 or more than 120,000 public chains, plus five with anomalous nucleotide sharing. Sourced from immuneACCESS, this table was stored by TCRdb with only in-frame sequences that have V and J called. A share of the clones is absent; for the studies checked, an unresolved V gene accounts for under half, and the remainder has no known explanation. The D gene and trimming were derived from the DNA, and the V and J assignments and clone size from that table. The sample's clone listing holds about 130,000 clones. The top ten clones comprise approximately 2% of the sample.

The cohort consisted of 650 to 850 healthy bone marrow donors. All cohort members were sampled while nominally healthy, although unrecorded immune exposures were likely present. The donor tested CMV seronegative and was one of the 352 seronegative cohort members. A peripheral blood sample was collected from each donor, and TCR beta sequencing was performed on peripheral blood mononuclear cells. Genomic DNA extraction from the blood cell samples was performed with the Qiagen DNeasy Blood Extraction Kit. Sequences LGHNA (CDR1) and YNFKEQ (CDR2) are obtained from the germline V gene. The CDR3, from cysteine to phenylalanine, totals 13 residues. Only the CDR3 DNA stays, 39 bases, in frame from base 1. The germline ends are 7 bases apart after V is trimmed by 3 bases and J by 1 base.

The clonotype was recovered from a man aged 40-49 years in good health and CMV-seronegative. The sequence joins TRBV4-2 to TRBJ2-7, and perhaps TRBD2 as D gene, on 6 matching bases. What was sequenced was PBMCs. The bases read TGTGCCAGCAGCCAGGCGGGATCCTACGAGCAGTACTTC. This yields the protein CASSQAGSYEQYF.